The 16 T cell receptor beta chains listed next were all sequenced from one sample in a study of T cell clonality in common variable immunodeficiency. The assay was immunoSEQ multiplex PCR, and TCRdb's table has in-frame clones only and misses some. The sample yields about 74,000 clones, without any singletons. The sample was peripheral blood mononuclear cells. The receptors shown here come from a person aged 18 to 75 in good health.

This clone was recorded a few times. The read finishes 3 residues shy of the CDR3 end, and the germline J gene is used to complete it. V and J are TRBV19 and TRBJ1-6, with 8 nucleotides matching TRBD1. The J segment lost 8 bases and the V segment lost 9 bases, leaving 9 bases of the junction unmatched. Germline V gene sequence: CDR1 LNHDA, CDR2 SQIVND (reference sequence). The CDR3 consists of 14 residues. The part of the CDR3 DNA that was read is TGTGCCAGCTCTAACAGGGGGGAGTATTCACCC. Translated, it gives CASSNRGEYSP. From start to end, the CDR3 is CASSNRGEYSPLHF.

This clone was observed at least ten times. Read coverage stops 3 residues before the CDR3 terminus; the germline J gene supplies the remainder. The V gene is TRBV29-1, the J gene TRBJ1-2, with D perhaps matching TRBD1 (5 bases). The V gene's germline CDR1 is SQVTM and CDR2 ANQGSEA. This CDR3 contains 13 residues. The V gene lost 4 bases and the J gene lost 4 bases, with 13 bases spanning the gap. The CDR3 spells CSVGAGVSYGYTF. The CDR3 DNA, read in part, is TGCAGCGTTGGTGCGGGGGTGAGCTATGGC. The full variable domain, completed using reference TRBV29-1 and TRBJ1-2, is SAVISQKPSRDICQRGTSLTIQCQVDSQVTMMFWYRQQPGQSLTLIATANQGSEATYESGFVIDKFPISRPNLTFSTLTVSNMSPEDSSIYLCSVGAGVSYGYTFGSGTRLTVV.

This clone was recorded at least ten times. With the read ending 3 residues before the CDR3 end, the germline J gene is used to fill in that end. The chain has TRBV2 and TRBJ2-3; 10 bases match TRBD2. The trim removed 8 bases at V and 5 bases at J, leaving 4 bases unmatched. This CDR3 comprises 13 residues. Per the germline V gene, CDR1 is SNHLY and CDR2 is FYNNEI. CDR3: CASLAGEGDTQYF. CDR3 DNA (partial): TGTGCCAGCCTAGCGGGAGAAGGAGATACG. The variable domain in full, with the rest retrieved from reference TRBV2 and TRBJ2-3, is EPEVTQTPSHQVTQMGQEVILRCVPISNHLYFYWYRQILGQKVEFLVSFYNNEISEKSEIFDDQFSVERPDGSNFTLKIRSTKLEDSAMYFCASLAGEGDTQYFGPGTRLTVL.

This clone showed up many times. The read halts 3 residues ahead of the CDR3 end, with the missing end drawn from the germline J gene. The rearrangement uses TRBV20-1 and TRBJ1-1; 7 bases agree with TRBD1. The J segment lost 5 bases and the V segment lost 6 bases, leaving 15 bases of the junction unmatched. The CDR3 extends over 15 amino acids. Germline values: CDR1 DFQATT, CDR2 SNEGSKA (reference sequence). Incomplete CDR3 DNA: TGCAGTGCCCGGAGGTCGGAGGGGGCAAGGACTGAA. Amino acid sequence: CSARRSEGARTE. The entire CDR3 protein reads CSARRSEGARTEAFF.

This clone was seen many times. The missing CDR3 end, 3 residues past where the read stops, is filled in from the germline J gene. The V call is TRBV18, the J call TRBJ2-4; TRBD2 matches 8 bases. With 4 bases clipped from V and 5 bases from J, the junction kept 7 bases outside the gene matches. This CDR3 comprises 15 residues. Germline CDR1 reads KGHSH; CDR2 reads LQKENI. The CDR3 loop reads CASSLEGLVQNIQYF. The CDR3 bases that were read are TGTGCCAGCTCACTAGAGGGACTAGTTCAAAACATT.

This clone was picked up many times. The read is 3 residues too short to cover the CDR3 end, so that end is filled in from the germline J gene. The chain has TRBV7-3 and TRBJ2-7; no reliable D call. Trimming shortened V by 5 bases and J by 6 bases, and 14 bases separated the two germline ends. The CDR3 consists of 13 residues. Germline V lookup: CDR1 SGHTA, CDR2 FQGTGA. This CDR3 reads CASSPGGAGEQYF. CDR3 bases read: TGTGCCAGCAGCCCAGGTGGAGCTGGCGAG.

This clone was seen repeatedly, ten times or more. The observed sequence ends 3 residues before the CDR3 terminus, with the missing tail filled in from the germline J gene. This chain uses TRBV20-1 with TRBJ2-3; 12 nucleotides align to TRBD2. The CDR3 sequence is 15 residues long. Losses at the gene ends were 5 bases for V and 1 base for J; bases not matched to a gene: 4. In germline, CDR1 is DFQATT, CDR2 SNEGSKA (reference sequence). CDR3 amino acids: CSAYRLAGGTDTQYF. The CDR3 DNA, read in part, is TGCAGTGCTTATAGACTAGCGGGAGGCACAGATACG.

A few counts support this clone. The read ends 3 residues before the CDR3 terminus; that terminus is restored from the germline J gene. J is TRBJ2-7 and V is TRBV5-1; D gene unclear. Germline CDR1 reads SGHRS; CDR2 reads YFSETQ. This CDR3 has 14 amino acids. V was clipped by 4 bases and J by 0 bases, with 11 bases between them. CDR3 residues: CASSPVSSSYEQYF. The CDR3 DNA, read in part, is TGCGCCAGCAGCCCCGTGTCTAGCTCCTACGAG.

There are many counts of this clone. Read data end 3 residues before the CDR3 end; the end is taken from the germline J gene. The V call is TRBV20-1, the J call TRBJ2-7, with 8 positions matching TRBD2. Germline values: CDR1 DFQATT, CDR2 SNEGSKA (reference sequence). The CDR3 is 15 residues long. After removal of 3 bases from V and 1 base from J, the junction contained 8 bases not matched to a gene. The sequenced CDR3 bases are TGCAGTGCTAGTTGGCTAGCGGGTGGGTCCTACGAG. This gives the protein CSASWLAGGSYE. The entire CDR3 protein reads CSASWLAGGSYEQYF.

The sample holds many counts of this clone. The CDR3 is cut off 3 residues early in the read; its end comes from the germline J gene. The chain links TRBV9 to TRBJ2-5; 9 nucleotides agree with TRBD2. The length of the CDR3 is 16 residues. In germline, CDR1 is SGDLS, CDR2 YYNGEE. Losses at the gene ends were 0 bases for V and 3 bases for J; bases not matched to a gene: 6. The CDR3 sequence is CASSVGLVAGEETQYF. The sequenced CDR3 bases are TGTGCCAGCAGCGTAGGTTTGGTAGCGGGAGAAGAGACC.

This clone was seen ten or more times. The read is 3 residues too short to cover the CDR3 end, so that end is filled in from the germline J gene. The rearrangement uses TRBV20-1 and TRBJ2-7; possible D gene TRBD1, 5 bases. V was clipped by 6 bases and J by 2 bases, with 11 bases between them. Germline V gives CDR1 DFQATT, CDR2 SNEGSKA (reference sequence). The CDR3 has 12 residues. Partial CDR3 DNA: TGCAGTGCAGACAGTTACACCTACGAG. Its protein product is CSADSYTYE. The whole CDR3 sequence reads CSADSYTYEQYF.

In this sample, this clone turned up many times. The CDR3 end falls 3 residues outside the read, so it is completed with the germline J gene. The J gene is TRBJ1-1, the V gene TRBV12-3 or TRBV12-4; TRBD1 agrees at 7 bases. With 3 bases clipped from V and 6 bases from J, the junction kept 4 bases outside the gene matches. The CDR3 has 13 amino acids. Incomplete CDR3 DNA: TGTGCCAGCAGTTTGAGGGGGCTCGCTGAA. Its protein product is CASSLRGLAE. The full CDR3 sequence reads CASSLRGLAEAFF.

This clone was detected many times. The read terminates 3 residues before the CDR3 end, so the remaining end is supplied by the germline J gene. The J gene is TRBJ1-1, the V gene TRBV7-9, with TRBD1 identical over 7 bases. The CDR3 is made up of 12 amino acids. CDR1 and CDR2 (germline): SEHNR, FQNEAQ (reference sequence). This chain's CDR3 is CASSLWTGGAFF. CDR3 DNA (partial): TGTGCCAGCAGCTTATGGACAGGTGGG.

In its sample, this clone was seen many times. Coverage ceases 3 residues before the CDR3 finishes, and the germline J gene fills in the end. The chain joins TRBV6-2 or TRBV6-3 to TRBJ2-7; TRBD1 matches at 10 bases. Trimming removed 6 bases from V and 4 bases from J; junction bases left unmatched: 3. Germline CDR1 is MNHEY and CDR2 is SVGEGT. This CDR3 region has 13 residues. The CDR3 region is CASRGTGVYEQYF. The sequenced CDR3 bases are TGTGCCAGCAGGGGGACAGGGGTATACGAG.

This clone was seen many times. An end of the junction differs from the germline gene, which may be a read error. The read ends 3 residues shy of where the CDR3 ends; the end is completed using the germline J gene. This chain joins TRBV7-9 and TRBJ2-4; possible D gene TRBD2, 6 bases. CDR1 and CDR2 (germline): SEHNR, FQNEAQ (reference sequence). The CDR3 spans 15 residues. CDR3 in amino acids: CVSSLGGLAKNIQYF. The CDR3 DNA, read in part, is TGTGTCAGCAGCTTAGGAGGGCTAGCCAAAAACATT.

This clone was counted at least ten times. The read ends 3 residues early relative to the CDR3; the germline J gene fills the gap. Within the sample, other DNA sequences also encode this same CDR3. This chain links TRBV7-3 with TRBJ2-3; 7 bases agree with TRBD2. The germline CDR1 and CDR2 sequences are SGHTA and FQGTGA. Trimming took 3 bases from V and 0 from J; bases not matched to a gene: 0. This CDR3 has 14 residues. The CDR3 loop is CASSFSGSTDTQYF. The DNA read from the CDR3 is TGTGCCAGCAGCTTTAGCGGGAGCACAGATACG.